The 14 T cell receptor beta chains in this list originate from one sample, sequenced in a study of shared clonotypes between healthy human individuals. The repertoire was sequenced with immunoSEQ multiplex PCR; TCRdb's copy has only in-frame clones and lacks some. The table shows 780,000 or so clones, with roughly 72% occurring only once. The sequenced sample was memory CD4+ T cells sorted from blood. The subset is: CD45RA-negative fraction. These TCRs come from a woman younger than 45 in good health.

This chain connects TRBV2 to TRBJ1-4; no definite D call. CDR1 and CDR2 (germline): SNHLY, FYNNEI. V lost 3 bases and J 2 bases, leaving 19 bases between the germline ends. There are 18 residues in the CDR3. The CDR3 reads CASSELGPVRGTNEKLFF. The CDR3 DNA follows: TGTGCCAGCAGTGAGCTGGGCCCTGTACGGGGTACTAATGAAAAACTGTTTTTT.

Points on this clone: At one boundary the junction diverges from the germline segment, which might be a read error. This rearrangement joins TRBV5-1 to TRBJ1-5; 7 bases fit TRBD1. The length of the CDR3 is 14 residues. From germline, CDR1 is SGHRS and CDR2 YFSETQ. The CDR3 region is CASSLGQLARPQHF. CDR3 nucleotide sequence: TGTGCCAGCAGCTTGGGACAGCTCGCGCGGCCCCAGCATTTT.

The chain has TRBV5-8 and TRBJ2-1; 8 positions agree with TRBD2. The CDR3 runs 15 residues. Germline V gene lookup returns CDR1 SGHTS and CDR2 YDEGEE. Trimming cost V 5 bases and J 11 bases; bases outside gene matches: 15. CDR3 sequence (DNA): TGTGCCAGCAGACCCGGCGGGACTAGGGGTCGCCAGCAGTTCTTC. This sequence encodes CASRPGGTRGRQQFF.

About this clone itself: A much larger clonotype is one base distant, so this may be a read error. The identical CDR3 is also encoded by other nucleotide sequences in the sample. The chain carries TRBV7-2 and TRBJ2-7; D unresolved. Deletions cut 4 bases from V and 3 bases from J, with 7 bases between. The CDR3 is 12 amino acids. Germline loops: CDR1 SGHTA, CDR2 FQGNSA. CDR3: CASSSSLYEQYF. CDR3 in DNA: TGTGCCAGCAGCTCTTCCCTCTACGAGCAGTACTTC.

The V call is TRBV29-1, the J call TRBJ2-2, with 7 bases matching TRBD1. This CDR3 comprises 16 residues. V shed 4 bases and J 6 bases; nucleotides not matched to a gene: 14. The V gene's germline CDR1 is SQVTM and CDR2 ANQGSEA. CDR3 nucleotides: TGCAGCGTTGGGTCGGGTGGACAGGTAGACGCCGGGGAGCTGTTTTTT. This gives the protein CSVGSGGQVDAGELFF.

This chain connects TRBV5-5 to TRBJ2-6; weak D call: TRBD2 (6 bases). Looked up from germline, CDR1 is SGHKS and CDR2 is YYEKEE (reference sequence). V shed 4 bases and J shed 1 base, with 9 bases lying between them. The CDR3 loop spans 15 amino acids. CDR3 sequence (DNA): TGTGCCAGCAGCCCCCGGGGGTCTGGGGCCAACGTCCTGACTTTC. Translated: CASSPRGSGANVLTF.

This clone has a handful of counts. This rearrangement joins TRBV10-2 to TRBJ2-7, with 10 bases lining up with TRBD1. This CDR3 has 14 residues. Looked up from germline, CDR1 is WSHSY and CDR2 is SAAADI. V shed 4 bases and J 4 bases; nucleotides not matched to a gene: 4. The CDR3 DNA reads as TGCGCCAGCAGTGGGGGACAGGGGATTTACGAGCAGTACTTC. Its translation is CASSGGQGIYEQYF.

As DNA, the CDR3 is TGTGCCAGCTCCAGGGTTGGGGTCTACGAGCAGTACTTC. It codes for CASSRVGVYEQYF. The J gene is TRBJ2-7, the V gene TRBV27; D perhaps matches TRBD1 (5 bases). Between the trimmed V and J ends, which lost 8 bases and 3 bases, there was a span of 14 bases. The CDR3 has 13 amino acids. Germline CDR1 and CDR2: MNHEY and SMNVEV (reference sequence).

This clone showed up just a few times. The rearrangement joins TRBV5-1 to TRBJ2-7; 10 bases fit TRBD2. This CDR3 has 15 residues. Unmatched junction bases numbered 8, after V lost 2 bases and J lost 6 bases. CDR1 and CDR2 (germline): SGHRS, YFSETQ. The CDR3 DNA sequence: TGCGCCAGCAGCTTAGCACTAGCGGGAATACGCGAGCAGTACTTC. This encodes CASSLALAGIREQYF.

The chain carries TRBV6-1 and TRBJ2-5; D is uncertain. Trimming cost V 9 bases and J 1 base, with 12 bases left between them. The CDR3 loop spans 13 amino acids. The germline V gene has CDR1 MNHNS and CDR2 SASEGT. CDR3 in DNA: TGTGCCAGTGTAATCCACAGCCAAGAGACCCAGTACTTC. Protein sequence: CASVIHSQETQYF.

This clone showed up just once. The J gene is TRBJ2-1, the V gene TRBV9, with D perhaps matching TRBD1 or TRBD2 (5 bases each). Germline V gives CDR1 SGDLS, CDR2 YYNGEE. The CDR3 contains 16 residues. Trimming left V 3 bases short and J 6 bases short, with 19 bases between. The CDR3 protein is CASSDTGTPLGNEQFF. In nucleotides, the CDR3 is TGTGCCAGCAGCGATACCGGGACCCCCCTTGGCAATGAGCAGTTCTTC.

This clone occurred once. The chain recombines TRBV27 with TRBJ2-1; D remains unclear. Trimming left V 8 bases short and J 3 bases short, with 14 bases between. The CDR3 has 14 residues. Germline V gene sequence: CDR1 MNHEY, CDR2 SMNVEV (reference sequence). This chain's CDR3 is CASCLLVSYNEQFF. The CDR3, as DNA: TGTGCCAGCTGTCTCTTAGTTAGCTACAATGAGCAGTTCTTC.

The CDR3 DNA follows: TGTGCCAGCAGTGATGTACCGTCGGCAACTAATGAAAAACTGTTTTTT. Amino acid sequence: CASSDVPSATNEKLFF. The chain has TRBV2 and TRBJ1-4; D is undetermined. Germline V gene data show CDR1 as SNHLY and CDR2 as FYNNEI. The CDR3 consists of 16 residues. V dropped 3 bases and J dropped 0 bases, with 11 bases sitting between them. The variable domain in full, completed from reference TRBV2 and TRBJ1-4, reads EPEVTQTPSHQVTQMGQEVILRCVPISNHLYFYWYRQILGQKVEFLVSFYNNEISEKSEIFDDQFSVERPDGSNFTLKIRSTKLEDSAMYFCASSDVPSATNEKLFFGSGTQLSVL.

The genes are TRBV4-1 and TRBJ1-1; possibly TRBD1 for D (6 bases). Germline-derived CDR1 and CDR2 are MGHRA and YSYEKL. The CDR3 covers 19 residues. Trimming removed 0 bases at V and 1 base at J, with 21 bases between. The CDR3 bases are TGCGCCAGCAGCCAAGAAAAAAAGGGAAAAGGGGGGCCGAACACTGAAGCTTTCTTT. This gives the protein CASSQEKKGKGGPNTEAFF.